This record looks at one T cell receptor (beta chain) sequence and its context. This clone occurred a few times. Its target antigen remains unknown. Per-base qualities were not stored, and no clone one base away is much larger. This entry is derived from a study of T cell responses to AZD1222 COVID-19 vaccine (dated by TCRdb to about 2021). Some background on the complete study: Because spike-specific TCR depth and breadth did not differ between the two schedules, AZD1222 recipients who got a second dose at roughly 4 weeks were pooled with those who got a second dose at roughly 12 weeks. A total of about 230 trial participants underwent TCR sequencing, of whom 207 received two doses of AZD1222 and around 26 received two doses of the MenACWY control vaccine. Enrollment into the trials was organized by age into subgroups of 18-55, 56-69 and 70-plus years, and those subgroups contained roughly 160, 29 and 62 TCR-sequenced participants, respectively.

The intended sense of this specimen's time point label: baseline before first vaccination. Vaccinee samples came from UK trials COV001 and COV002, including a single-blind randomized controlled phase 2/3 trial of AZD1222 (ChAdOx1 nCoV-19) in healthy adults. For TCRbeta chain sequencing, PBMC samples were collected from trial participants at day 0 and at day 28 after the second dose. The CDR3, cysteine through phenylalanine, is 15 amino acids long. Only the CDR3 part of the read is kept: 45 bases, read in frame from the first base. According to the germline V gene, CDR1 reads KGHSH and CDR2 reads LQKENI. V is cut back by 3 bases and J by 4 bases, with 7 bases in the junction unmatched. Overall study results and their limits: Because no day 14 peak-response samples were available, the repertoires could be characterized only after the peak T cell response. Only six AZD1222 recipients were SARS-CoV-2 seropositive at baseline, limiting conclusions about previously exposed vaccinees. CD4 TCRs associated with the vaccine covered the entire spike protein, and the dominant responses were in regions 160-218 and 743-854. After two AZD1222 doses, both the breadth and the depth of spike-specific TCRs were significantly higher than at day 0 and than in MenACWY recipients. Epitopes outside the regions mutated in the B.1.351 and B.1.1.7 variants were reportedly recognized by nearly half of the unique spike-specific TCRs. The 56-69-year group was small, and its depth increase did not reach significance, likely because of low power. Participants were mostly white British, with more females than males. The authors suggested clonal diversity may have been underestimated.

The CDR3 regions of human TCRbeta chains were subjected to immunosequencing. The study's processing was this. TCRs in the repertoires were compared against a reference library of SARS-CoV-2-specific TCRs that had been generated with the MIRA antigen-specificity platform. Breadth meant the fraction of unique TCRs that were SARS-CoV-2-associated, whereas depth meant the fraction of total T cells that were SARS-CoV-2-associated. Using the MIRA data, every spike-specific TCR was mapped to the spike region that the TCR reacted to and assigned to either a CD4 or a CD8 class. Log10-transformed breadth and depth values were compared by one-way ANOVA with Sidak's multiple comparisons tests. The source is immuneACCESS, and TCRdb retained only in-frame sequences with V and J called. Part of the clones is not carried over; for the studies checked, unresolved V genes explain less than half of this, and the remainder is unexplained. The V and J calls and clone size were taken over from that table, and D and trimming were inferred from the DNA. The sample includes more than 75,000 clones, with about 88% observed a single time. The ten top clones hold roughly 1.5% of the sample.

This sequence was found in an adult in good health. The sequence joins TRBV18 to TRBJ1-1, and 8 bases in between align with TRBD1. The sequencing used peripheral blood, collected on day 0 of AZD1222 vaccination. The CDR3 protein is CASSPRGTGGTEAFF. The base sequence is TGTGCCAGCTCACCCCGGGGTACAGGGGGCACTGAAGCTTTCTTT.